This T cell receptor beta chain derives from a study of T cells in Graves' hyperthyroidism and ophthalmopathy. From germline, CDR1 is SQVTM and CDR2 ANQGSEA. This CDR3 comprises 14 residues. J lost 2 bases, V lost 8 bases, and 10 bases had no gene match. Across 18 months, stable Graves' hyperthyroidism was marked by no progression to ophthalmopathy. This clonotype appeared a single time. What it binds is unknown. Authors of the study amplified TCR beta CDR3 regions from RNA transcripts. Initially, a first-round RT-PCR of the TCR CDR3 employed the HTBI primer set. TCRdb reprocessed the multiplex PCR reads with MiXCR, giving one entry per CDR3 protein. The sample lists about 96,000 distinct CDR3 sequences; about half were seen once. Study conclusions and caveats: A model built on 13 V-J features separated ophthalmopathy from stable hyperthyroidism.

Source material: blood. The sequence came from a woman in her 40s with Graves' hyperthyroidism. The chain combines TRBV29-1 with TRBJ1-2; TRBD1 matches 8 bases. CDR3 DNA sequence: TGCAGCTTAGTAGGGGCAGGGGGCAACTATGGCTACACCTTC. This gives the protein CSLVGAGGNYGYTF.